Below, one TCR beta chain is given with its context. The antigen is not known. The data originate from a study of cytomegalovirus exposure and HLA in healthy donors. From germline, CDR1 is MNHEY and CDR2 SVGAGI. V lost 3 bases to trimming and J lost 4 bases; unmatched junction nucleotides: 7. This CDR3 is 15 amino acids long. Study results and caveats: HLA allele associations emerged for around 15,000 TCR beta sequences in a later analysis, at 0.05 false discovery rate. A later analysis found TCR association rates differed by HLA locus, highest for DRB1 and lowest for HLA-C. The likely origin of a cluster of highly shared sequence variants was a sequencing artifact.

PCR used 60 Vbeta primers and 13 Jbeta primers. Some clones are missing from TCRdb's copy, which holds only in-frame ones; the method was immunoSEQ multiplex PCR. The table shows around 130,000 clones, with 70% to 85% occurring only once. Sequencing input: PBMCs. This clonotype originated in a man aged 35 to 55 in good health and CMV-seronegative. J is TRBJ2-7 and V is TRBV6-5; 9 positions agree with TRBD2. CDR3 coding DNA: TGTGCCAGCAGTTATGGGGGGCGGGGGGGTTACGAGCAGTACTTC. Translating it yields CASSYGGRGGYEQYF.